There are a few counts of the clone carrying this T cell receptor beta chain. What it binds is unknown. J gave up 5 bases and V 4 bases, and 15 bases lay outside the gene matches. Germline V gives CDR1 LGHNA, CDR2 YSLEER. The CDR3 is made up of 17 amino acids. TCRdb re-called the 5' RACE reads with MiXCR, one entry per CDR3 protein. The top ten clones hold around 0.55% of a sample with 250,000 to 300,000 distinct CDR3 sequences, 13% of them seen once. This entry comes from a study of T cells after yellow fever vaccination. Points from the study as a whole: The secondary response peaked faster, at day 5 versus 15, but was weaker.

J is TRBJ2-3 and V is TRBV4-3, with TRBD2 matching over 7 bases. The TCR was taken from a man aged 25 to 40 who received the YFV17D yellow fever vaccine. The input for sequencing was CD4+ T cells sorted from PBMCs, taken 45 days after the yellow fever booster vaccination. Here the CDR3 DNA reads TGCGCCAGCAGCCCTTACCCTACGGGAGGAGGACAAGATACGCAGTATTTT. Translating it yields CASSPYPTGGGQDTQYF.